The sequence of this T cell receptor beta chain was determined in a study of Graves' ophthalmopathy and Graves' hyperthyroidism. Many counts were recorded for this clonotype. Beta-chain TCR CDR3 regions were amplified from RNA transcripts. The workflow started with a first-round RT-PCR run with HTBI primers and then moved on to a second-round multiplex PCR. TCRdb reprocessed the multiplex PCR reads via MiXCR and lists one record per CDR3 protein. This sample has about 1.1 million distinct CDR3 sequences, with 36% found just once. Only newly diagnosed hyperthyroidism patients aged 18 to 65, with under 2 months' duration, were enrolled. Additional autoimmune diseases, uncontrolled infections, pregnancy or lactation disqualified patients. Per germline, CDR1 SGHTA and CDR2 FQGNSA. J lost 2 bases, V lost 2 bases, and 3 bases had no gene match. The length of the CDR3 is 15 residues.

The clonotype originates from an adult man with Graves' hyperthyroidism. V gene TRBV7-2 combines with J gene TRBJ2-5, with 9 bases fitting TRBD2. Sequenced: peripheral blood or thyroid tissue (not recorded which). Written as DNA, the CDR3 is TGTGCCAGCAGCTTATTCCTAGCGGGGCAAGAGACCCAGTACTTC. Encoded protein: CASSLFLAGQETQYF. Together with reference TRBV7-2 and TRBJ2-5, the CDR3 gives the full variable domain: GAGVSQSPSNKVTEKGKDVELRCDPISGHTALYWYRQSLGQGLEFLIYFQGNSAPDKSGLPSDRFSAERTGGSVSTLTIQRTQQEDSAVYLCASSLFLAGQETQYFGPGTRLLVL.